This is a list of T cell receptor beta chains from one sample in a study of CD8 T cells in Susac syndrome. TCRdb re-analysed the immunoSEQ multiplex PCR reads in MiXCR, keeping a single row per CDR3 protein. The table records 100,000 to 150,000 distinct CDR3 sequences, around 94% of them present only once. Sequencing used CD4+ T cells from PBMCs. The receptors originated from a human donor in good health. Each CDR3 is given without its conserved first and last residue. The D gene is left open where the match is weak.

>TRBJ2-7|-|TRBV7-2
ASSPSLSSYEQY
>TRBJ1-1|-|TRBV7-2
ASSFSQGNTEAF
>TRBJ2-2|-|TRBV7-7
ASSLGLNTGELF
>TRBJ2-3|-|TRBV29-1
SVEWSTDTQY
>TRBJ2-7|TRBD2|TRBV5-4
ASSLTGLEAYEQY
>TRBJ1-2|TRBD1|TRBV20-1
SAAGGENYGYT
>TRBJ2-7|-|TRBV6-5
ASSPPGHTAYEQY
>TRBJ2-3|TRBD1|TRBV6-6
ATKAPQGATDTQY
>TRBJ1-1|TRBD1|TRBV29-1
SVMGRAGGPVAEAF
>TRBJ2-1|-|TRBV24-1
ATSDPRGPGEQF
>TRBJ1-2|TRBD1|TRBV5-6
ASSLVSGGLYGYT
>TRBJ2-7|TRBD1|TRBV6-5
ASSYFAGGSEQY
>TRBJ2-2|TRBD1|TRBV18
ASSPRWTGDTGELF